These T cell receptor beta chains were read from a single sample in a study of OX40 agonist ivuxolimab in advanced cancers. Generated by immunoSEQ multiplex PCR, the TCRdb table keeps only in-frame clones and is missing some. The sample lists roughly 41,000 clones, approximately 90% occurring once. The specimen comprised CD4+ or CD8+ T cells sorted from blood, sampled in a trial of the OX40 agonist ivuxolimab. Receptor source: an adult with an advanced solid tumor such as melanoma, head and neck, liver or kidney cancer. The CDR3 runs from the conserved cysteine through the conserved F or W. The D gene is left open where the match is weak.

V: TRBV6-5
J: TRBJ1-1
length: 13
D: -
DNA: TGTGCGACCACGCTTCGCCAGCACACTGAAGCTTTCTTT
CDR3: CATTLRQHTEAFF

V: TRBV5-6
J: TRBJ2-1
length: 11
D: -
DNA: TGTGCCAGCAGCTTTGGGCTTTTGCAGTTCTTC
CDR3: CASSFGLLQFF

V: TRBV2
J: TRBJ2-7
length: 15
D: TRBD2
DNA: TGTGCCAGCAGAGAGTTAACTAGCGCCTCCTACGAGCAGTACTTC
CDR3: CASRELTSASYEQYF

V: TRBV2
J: TRBJ2-3
length: 15
D: -
DNA: TGTGCCAGCAGTGGAGACTTACAATACACAGATACGCAGTATTTT
CDR3: CASSGDLQYTDTQYF

V: TRBV7-6
J: TRBJ2-2
length: 13
D: -
DNA: TGTGCCAGCCGGGGGGCTAACACCGGGGAGCTGTTTTTT
CDR3: CASRGANTGELFF

V: TRBV4-1
J: TRBJ1-6
length: 18
D: -
DNA: TGCGCCAGCAGCCAAGAACCCCAGGAGAGCTCCTATAATTCACCCCTCCACTTT
CDR3: CASSQEPQESSYNSPLHF

V: TRBV4-1
J: TRBJ2-7
length: 16
D: TRBD1
DNA: TGCGCCAGCAGCCAAACTCCCGGGACAGGGTTTAGGGAGCAGTACTTC
CDR3: CASSQTPGTGFREQYF

V: TRBV30
J: TRBJ1-6
length: 15
D: -
DNA: TGTGCCTGGAGTGTAGGGGCCGGGGGTCATTCACCCCTCCACTTT
CDR3: CAWSVGAGGHSPLHF

V: TRBV7-3
J: TRBJ2-1
length: 16
D: TRBD2
DNA: TGTGCCAGCAGCCGGGGGGAGGGCTACTCCTACAATGAGCAGTTCTTC
CDR3: CASSRGEGYSYNEQFF

V: TRBV7-8
J: TRBJ2-3
length: 18
D: -
DNA: TGTGCCAGCAGCATATTAGTAGTGGTGCAACCGGGGGCAGATACGCAGTATTTT
CDR3: CASSILVVVQPGADTQYF